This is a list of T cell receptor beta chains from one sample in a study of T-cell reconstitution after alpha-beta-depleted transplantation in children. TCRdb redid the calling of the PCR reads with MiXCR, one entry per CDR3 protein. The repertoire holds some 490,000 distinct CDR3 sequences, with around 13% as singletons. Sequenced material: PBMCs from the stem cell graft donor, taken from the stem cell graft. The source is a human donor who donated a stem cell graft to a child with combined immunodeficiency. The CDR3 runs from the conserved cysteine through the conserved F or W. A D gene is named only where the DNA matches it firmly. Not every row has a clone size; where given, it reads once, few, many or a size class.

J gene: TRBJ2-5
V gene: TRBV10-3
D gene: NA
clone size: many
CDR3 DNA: TGTGCCATCAGTGAGAGGGAGACCCAGTACTTC
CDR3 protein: CAISERETQYF

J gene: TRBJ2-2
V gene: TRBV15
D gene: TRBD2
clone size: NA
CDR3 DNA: TGTGCCACCAGCAGAGATATTTCGGCGGGAGGGCGGCTGTTTTTT
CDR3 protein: CATSRDISAGGRLFF

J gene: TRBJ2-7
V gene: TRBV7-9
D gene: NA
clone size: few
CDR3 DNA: TGTGCCAGCAGCTTTCAAGCGGGTCTAGGCGAGCAGTACTTC
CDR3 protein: CASSFQAGLGEQYF

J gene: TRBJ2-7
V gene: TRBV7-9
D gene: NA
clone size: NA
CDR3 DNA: TGTGCCAGCAGCTTAAAGTCGGAGGGGTACGAGCAGTACTTC
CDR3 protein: CASSLKSEGYEQYF

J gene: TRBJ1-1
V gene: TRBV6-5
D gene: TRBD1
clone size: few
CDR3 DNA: TGTGCCAGCAGTTCCCTCCGACAGGGAGCAGGGGATCCTGAAGCTTTCTTT
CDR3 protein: CASSSLRQGAGDPEAFF

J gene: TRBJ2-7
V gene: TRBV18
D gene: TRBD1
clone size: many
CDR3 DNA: TGTGCCAGCTCACTTCACCGGGACAGGTTCTACGAGCAGTACTTC
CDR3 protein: CASSLHRDRFYEQYF

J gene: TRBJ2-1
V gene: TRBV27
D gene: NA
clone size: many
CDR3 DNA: TGTGCCGTCGGGGCCGCAACCTACAATGAGCAGTTCTTC
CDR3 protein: CAVGAATYNEQFF

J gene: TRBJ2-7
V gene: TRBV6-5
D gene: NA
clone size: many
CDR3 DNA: TGTGCCAGCAGTCCTAGACCTAACAGTTACGAGCAGTACTTC
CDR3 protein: CASSPRPNSYEQYF

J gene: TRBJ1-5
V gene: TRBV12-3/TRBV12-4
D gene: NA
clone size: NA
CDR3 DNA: TGTGCCAGCAGTTTTCGTAATAGCAATCAGCCCCAGCATTTT
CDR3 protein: CASSFRNSNQPQHF

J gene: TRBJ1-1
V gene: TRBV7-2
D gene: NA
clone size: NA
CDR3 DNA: TGTGCCAGCAGCTTCGGTGAAGCTTTCTTT
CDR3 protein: CASSFGEAFF

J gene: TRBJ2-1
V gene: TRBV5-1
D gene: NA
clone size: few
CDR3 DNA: TGCGCCAGCAGCTTCCGGTCGGGCGGCCTACTGTACAATGAGCAGTTCTTC
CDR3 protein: CASSFRSGGLLYNEQFF

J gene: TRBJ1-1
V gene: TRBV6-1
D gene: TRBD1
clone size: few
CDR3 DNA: TGTGCCAGCAAGCACAGGGGGCCGGGGACTGAAGCTTTCTTT
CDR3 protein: CASKHRGPGTEAFF

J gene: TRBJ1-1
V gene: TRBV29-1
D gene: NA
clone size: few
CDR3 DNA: TGCAGCGCAAGGTCGTGGGGGCTCACTGAAGCTTTCTTT
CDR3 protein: CSARSWGLTEAFF

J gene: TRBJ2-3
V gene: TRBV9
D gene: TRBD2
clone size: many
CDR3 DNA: TGTGCCAGCAGCGACGCTCCGGGACTAGCGGGGGCTCATACAGATACGCAGTATTTT
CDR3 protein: CASSDAPGLAGAHTDTQYF

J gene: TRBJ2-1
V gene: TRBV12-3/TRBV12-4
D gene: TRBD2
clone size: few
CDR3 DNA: TGTGCCAGCAGATCAAGGGGGACTAGCGGCCCTATCTCCTACAATGAGCAGTTCTTC
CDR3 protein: CASRSRGTSGPISYNEQFF

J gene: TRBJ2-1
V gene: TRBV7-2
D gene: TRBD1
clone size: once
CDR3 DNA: TGTGCCAGCAGCTGGGCCGGGACAGGCATGGTAAATGAGCAGTTCTTC
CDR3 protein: CASSWAGTGMVNEQFF

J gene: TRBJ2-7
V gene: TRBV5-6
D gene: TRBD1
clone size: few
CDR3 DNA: TGTGCCAGCAGCTTGGTGGGACAGGGGAACGAGCAGTACTTC
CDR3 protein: CASSLVGQGNEQYF

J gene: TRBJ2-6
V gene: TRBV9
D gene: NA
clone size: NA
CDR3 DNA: TGTGCCAGCAGCGTAGCGGGTCTTGCATGGGGGGCCAACGTCCTGACTTTC
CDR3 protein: CASSVAGLAWGANVLTF